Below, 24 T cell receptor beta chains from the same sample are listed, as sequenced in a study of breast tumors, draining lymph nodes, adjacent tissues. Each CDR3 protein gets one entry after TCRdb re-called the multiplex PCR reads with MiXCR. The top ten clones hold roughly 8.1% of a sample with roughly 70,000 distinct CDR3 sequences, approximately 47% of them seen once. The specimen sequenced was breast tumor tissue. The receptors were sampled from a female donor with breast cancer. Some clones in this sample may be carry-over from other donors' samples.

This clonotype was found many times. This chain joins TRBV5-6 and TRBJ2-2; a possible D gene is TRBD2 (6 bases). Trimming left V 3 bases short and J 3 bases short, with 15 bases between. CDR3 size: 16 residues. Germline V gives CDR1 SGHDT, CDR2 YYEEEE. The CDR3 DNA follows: TGTGCCAGCAGCTCTGCGGGGAGGCGGGACACCGGGGAGCTGTTTTTT. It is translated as CASSSAGRRDTGELFF.

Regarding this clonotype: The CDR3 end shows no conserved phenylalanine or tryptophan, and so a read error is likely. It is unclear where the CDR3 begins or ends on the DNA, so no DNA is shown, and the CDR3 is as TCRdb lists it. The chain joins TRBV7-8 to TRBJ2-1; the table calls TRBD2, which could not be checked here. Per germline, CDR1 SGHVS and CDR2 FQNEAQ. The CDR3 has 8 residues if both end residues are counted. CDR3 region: CASSLLAG.

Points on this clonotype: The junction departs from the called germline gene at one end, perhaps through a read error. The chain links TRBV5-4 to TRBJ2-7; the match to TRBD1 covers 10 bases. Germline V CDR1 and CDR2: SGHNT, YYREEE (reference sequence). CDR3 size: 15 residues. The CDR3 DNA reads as TGTGCCAGCAACTTGGGGGGACAGGGGCCTTACGGGCAGTACTTC. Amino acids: CASNLGGQGPYGQYF.

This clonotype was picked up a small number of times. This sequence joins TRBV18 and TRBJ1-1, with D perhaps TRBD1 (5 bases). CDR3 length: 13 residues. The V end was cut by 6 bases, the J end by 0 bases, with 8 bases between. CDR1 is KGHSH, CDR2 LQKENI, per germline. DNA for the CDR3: TGTGCCAGCTCTTTGGGGCTGAACACTGAAGCTTTCTTT. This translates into CASSLGLNTEAFF.

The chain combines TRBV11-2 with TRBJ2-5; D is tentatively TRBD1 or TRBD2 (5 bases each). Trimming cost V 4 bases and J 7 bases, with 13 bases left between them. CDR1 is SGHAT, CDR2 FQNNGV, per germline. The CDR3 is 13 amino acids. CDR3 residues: CASSSPGAATQYF. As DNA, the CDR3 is TGTGCCAGCAGCTCACCCGGGGCGGCGACCCAGTACTTC.

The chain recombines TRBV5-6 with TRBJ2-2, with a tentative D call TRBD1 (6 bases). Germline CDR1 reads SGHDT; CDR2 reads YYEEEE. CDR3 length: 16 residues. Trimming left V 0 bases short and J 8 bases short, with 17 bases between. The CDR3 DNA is TGTGCCAGCAGCTTGGGAAGTCGCAGGGGCACAGGGGAGCTGTTTTTT. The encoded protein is CASSLGSRRGTGELFF.

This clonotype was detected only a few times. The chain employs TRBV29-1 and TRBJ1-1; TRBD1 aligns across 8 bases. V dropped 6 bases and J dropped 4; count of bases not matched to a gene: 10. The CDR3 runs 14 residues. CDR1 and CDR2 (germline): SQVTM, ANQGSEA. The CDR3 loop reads CSVAPSTGGTEAFF. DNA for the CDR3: TGCAGCGTCGCACCATCCACAGGGGGCACTGAAGCTTTCTTT.

CDR3 bases: TGCAGTGCTCAAATCCCCGGGGGGAGCGAGCAGTACTTC. As protein: CSAQIPGGSEQYF. This chain links TRBV20-1 with TRBJ2-7, with 7 nucleotides matching TRBD2. Germline-derived CDR1 and CDR2 are DFQATT and SNEGSKA (reference sequence). Trimming cost V 5 bases and J 6 bases; bases outside gene matches: 10. This CDR3 is built from 13 residues.

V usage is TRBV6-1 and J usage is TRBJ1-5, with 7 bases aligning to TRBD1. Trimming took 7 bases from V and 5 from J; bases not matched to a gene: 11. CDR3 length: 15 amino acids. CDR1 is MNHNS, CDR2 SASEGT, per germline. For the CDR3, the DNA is TGTGCCAGCAAACCCACGACAGGGACGGATCAGCCCCAGCATTTT. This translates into CASKPTTGTDQPQHF.

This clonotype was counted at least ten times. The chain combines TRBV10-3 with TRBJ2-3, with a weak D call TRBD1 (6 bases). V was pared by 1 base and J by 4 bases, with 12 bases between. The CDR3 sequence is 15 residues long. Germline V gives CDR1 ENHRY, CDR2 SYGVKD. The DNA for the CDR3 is TGTGCCATCAGTGAGTGGTTACAGGGTTCAGATACGCAGTATTTT. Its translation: CAISEWLQGSDTQYF.

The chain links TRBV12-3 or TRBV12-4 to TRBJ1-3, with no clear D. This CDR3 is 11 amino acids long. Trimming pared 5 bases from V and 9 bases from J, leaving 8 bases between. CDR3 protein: CASSTCGTIYF. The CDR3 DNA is TGTGCCAGCAGTACGTGTGGCACCATATATTTT.

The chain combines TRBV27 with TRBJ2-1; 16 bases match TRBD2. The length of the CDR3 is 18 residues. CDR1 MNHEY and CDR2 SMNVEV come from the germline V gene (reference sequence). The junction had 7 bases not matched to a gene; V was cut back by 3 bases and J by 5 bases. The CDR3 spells CASSLPGLAGGMDNEQFF. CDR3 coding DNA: TGTGCCAGCAGTTTGCCGGGACTAGCGGGAGGGATGGACAATGAGCAGTTCTTC.

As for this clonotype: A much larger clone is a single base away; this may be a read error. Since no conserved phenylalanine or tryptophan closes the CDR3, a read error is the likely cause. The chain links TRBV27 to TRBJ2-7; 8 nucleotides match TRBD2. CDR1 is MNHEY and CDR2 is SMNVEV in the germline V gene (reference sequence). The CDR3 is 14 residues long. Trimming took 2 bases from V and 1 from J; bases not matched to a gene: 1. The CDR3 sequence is CASSLLAGSYEQYS. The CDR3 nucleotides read TGTGCCAGCAGTTTACTAGCGGGTTCCTACGAGCAGTACTCC.

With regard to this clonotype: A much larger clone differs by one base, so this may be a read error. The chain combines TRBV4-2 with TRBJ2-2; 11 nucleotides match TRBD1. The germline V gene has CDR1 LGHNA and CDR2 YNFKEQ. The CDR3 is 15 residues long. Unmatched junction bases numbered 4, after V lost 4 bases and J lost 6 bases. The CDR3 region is CASSPKGQGAGELFF. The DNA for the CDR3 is TGTGCCAGCAGCCCAAAGGGACAGGGGGCCGGGGAGCTGTTTTTT.

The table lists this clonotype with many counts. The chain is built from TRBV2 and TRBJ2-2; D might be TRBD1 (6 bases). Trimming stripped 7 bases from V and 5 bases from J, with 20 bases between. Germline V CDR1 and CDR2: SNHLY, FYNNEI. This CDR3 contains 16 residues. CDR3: CASKPTGGFLTGELFF. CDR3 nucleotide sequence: TGTGCCAGCAAGCCGACAGGAGGTTTTTTGACCGGGGAGCTGTTTTTT.

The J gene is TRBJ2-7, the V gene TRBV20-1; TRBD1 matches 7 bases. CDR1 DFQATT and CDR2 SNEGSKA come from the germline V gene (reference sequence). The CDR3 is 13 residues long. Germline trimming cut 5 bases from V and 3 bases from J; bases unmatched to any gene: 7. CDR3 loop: CSASGTENYEQYF. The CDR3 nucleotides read TGCAGTGCTTCCGGGACAGAAAACTACGAGCAGTACTTC.

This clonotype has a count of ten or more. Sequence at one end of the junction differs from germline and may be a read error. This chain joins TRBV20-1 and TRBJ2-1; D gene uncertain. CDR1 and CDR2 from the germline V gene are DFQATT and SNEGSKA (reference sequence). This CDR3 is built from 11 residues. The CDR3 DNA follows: TGCAGTGCTAGAGGGGGTCGCTCCGAAACCTTC. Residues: CSARGGRSETF.

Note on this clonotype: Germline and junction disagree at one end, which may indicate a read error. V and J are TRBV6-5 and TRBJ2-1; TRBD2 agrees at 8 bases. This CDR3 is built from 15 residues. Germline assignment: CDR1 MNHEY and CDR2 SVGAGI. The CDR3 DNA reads TGTGCCAGCAGTCATCAGAGCGGGAGCTACAGTGAGCAGTTCTTC. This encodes CASSHQSGSYSEQFF.

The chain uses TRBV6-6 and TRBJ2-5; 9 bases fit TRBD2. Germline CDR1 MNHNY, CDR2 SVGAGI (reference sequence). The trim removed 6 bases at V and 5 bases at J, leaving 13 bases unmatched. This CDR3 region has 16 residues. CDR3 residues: CASSPHRGRAGETQYF. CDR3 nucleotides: TGTGCCAGCAGCCCCCATCGCGGGAGGGCCGGGGAGACCCAGTACTTC.

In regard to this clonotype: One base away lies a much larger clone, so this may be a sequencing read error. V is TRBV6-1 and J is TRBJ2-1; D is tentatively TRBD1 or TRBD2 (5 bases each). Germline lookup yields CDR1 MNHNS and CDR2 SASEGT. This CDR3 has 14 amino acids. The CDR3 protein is CGSRPGTISHEQFF. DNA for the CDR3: TGTGGCAGCAGGCCCGGGACCATCTCACATGAGCAGTTCTTC.

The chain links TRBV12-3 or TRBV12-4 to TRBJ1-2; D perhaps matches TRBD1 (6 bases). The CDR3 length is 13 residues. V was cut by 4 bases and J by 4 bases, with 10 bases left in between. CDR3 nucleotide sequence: TGTGCCAGCAGTTCAGGACAGAGCTATGGCTACACCTTC. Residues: CASSSGQSYGYTF.

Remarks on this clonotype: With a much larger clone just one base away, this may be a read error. The CDR3 spells CSARAGTGNTQPQHF. CDR3 in DNA: TGCAGTGCTAGAGCCGGGACAGGAAACACTCAGCCCCAGCATTTT. The rearrangement joins TRBV20-1 to TRBJ1-5, with 8 bases lining up with TRBD1. This CDR3 spans 15 amino acids. Germline V lookup: CDR1 DFQATT, CDR2 SNEGSKA (reference sequence). J was trimmed by 6 bases and V by 1 base; bases with no gene match: 8.

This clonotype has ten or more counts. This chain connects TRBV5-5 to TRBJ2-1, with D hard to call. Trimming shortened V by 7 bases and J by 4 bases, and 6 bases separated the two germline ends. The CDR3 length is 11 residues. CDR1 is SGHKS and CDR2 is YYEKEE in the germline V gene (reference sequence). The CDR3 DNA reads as TGTGCCAGCTGGGATTACAATGAGCAGTTCTTC. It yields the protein CASWDYNEQFF.

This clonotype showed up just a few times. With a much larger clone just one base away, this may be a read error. In DNA form, the CDR3 reads TGTGCCAGCAGCTTGGGGCACTCCACCGGGGAGCTGTTTTTT. Translated, it gives CASSLGHSTGELFF. The chain is built from TRBV5-4 and TRBJ2-2; no reliable D call. Per the germline V gene, CDR1 is SGHNT and CDR2 is YYREEE (reference sequence). This CDR3 has 14 residues. The V and J ends lost 0 bases and 4 bases respectively, with 7 bases between them. Full variable domain (remainder filled in from reference TRBV5-4 and TRBJ2-2): ETGVTQSPTHLIKTRGQQVTLRCSSQSGHNTVSWYQQALGQGPQFIFQYYREEENGRGNFPPRFSGLQFPNYSSELNVNALELDDSALYLCASSLGHSTGELFFGEGSRLTVL.